Here is one TCR beta chain with its context. Its antigen remains unidentified. Base qualities are not recorded, but no much larger clone differs from it by a single base. The immunoSEQ Assay, a bias-controlled multiplex PCR, was used to amplify TCRbeta CDR3 regions from genomic DNA. Per the original workflow: Within the assay, amplification of reference gene primers was used to estimate how many nucleated cells each sample contained. Sequence reads were collapsed and filtered to measure the absolute abundance of every unique TCRbeta CDR3 rearrangement. Productive Simpson clonality was computed per sample as the square root of Simpson's diversity index over productive rearrangements. TCRdb holds this immuneACCESS table with in-frame rearrangements only. Some clones are missing; in checked studies, unresolved V genes explain under half, and the rest has no known cause. The V and J calls and clone size were taken over from that table, and D and trimming were inferred from the DNA. The sample table shows about 190,000 clones, and around 83% are seen once. The ten largest clones capture about 5.7% of the sample.

Collaborating institutions collected whole blood in K2EDTA tubes following their own protocols. For TCRbeta analysis, collaborators shipped samples in one of three forms: frozen whole blood, isolated PBMCs, or DNA extracted from either of those sample types. The record originates from a study of blood T cell repertoires in COVID-19 (dated by TCRdb to about 2020). Notes on the research overall: Samples covering the acute and convalescent phases of COVID-19 were provided by collaborators in the United States, Italy and Spain. The prospective study material was composed of cDNA or gDNA derived from T cells, B-cell-depleted T cells, or PBMCs. Deeply sampled blood TCRbeta repertoires from subjects exposed to, actively infected with, or recovered from COVID-19 were included in the dataset. The repertoires were released in a freely available public database intended as a resource for research on the immune response to SARS-CoV-2. Samples were obtained from the ongoing ImmuneRACE study (first 160 participants) and from 950 to 1,500 subjects provided by 6 global collaborators. The sample metadata nearly always contained a de-identified subject ID, COVID-19 status, age in years and sex. Where HLA class I and class II types were available, the types were taken from metadata supplied by the sample provider, not from assay-based typing. What the research found in general, with its limitations: The quantity of clinical and demographic metadata differed by source and by participant and was supplied without curation.

The sample comprised peripheral blood. The sequence was collected from a woman in her forties with acute or convalescent COVID-19.

The nucleotides read TGTGCCAGCTCACCAATTACAGGGGGCCTTGAAGCTTTCTTT. The resulting protein is CASSPITGGLEAFF. The chain is made from TRBV18 and TRBJ1-1; TRBD1 lines up with 9 middle nucleotides. Spanning cysteine to phenylalanine, the CDR3 consists of 14 amino acids. Just CDR3 DNA is preserved here, 42 bases in frame from base 1. CDR1 and CDR2 are read off the germline V gene as KGHSH and LQKENI. Compared with germline, V lacks 2 bases and J lacks 7 bases; bases without a gene match: 5.